This T cell receptor (beta chain) was captured in a study of Ad26.COV2.S vaccination and SARS-CoV-2 variants. The overall study: The trial was COV1001 and the donor's arm was Ad26.COV2.S. Study conclusions and caveats: Vaccinees and placebo recipients showed similar non-spike TCR breadth. Analyses of TCR breadth and depth may have underestimated total T cell responses.

Clones were sequenced by immunoSEQ multiplex PCR, and TCRdb holds only the in-frame ones, with some missing. The repertoire holds roughly 300,000 clones, 88% seen once, with approximately 5.9% in the top ten. Concerning this clone: Its matching antigen is unknown.

Treatment noted: about 20 received Ad26.COV2.S at low or high dose, single or two shots; 5 received placebo; per-sample allocation not given. Vaccine and placebo recipients were sampled on day 63 after the first injection. The sample consisted of peripheral blood, taken in a trial of Ad26.COV2.S vaccine versus placebo. This TCR came from a person between 18 and 60 years old who received the Ad26.COV2.S COVID-19 vaccine or a placebo.

The CDR3 DNA reads as TGTGCCAGCAATCGACAGGGTGGATTTGCTGAAGCTTTCTTT. This sequence encodes CASNRQGGFAEAFF. V and J are TRBV14 and TRBJ1-1; 7 bases fit TRBD1. Germline V gene sequence: CDR1 SGHDN, CDR2 FVKESK. CDR3 length: 14 residues. The ends lost 7 bases at V and 6 bases at J; junction bases unmatched: 11. The full variable domain, its missing parts supplied by reference TRBV14 and TRBJ1-1, is EAGVTQFPSHSVIEKGQTVTLRCDPISGHDNLYWYRRVMGKEIKFLLHFVKESKQDESGMPNNRFLAERTGGTYSTLKVQPAELEDSGVYFCASNRQGGFAEAFFGQGTRLTVV.